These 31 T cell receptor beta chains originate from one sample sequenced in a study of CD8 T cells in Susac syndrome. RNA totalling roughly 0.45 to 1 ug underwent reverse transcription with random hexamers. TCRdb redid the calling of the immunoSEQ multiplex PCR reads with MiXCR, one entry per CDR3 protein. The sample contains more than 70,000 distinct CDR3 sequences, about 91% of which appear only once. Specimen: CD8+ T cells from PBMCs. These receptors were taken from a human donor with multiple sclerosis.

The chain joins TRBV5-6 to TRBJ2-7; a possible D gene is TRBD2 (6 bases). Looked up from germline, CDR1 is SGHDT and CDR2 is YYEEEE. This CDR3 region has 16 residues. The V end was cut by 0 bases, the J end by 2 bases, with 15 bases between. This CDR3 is CASSLVGGTPAYEQYF. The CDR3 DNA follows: TGTGCCAGCAGCTTGGTTGGGGGGACTCCCGCCTACGAGCAGTACTTC.

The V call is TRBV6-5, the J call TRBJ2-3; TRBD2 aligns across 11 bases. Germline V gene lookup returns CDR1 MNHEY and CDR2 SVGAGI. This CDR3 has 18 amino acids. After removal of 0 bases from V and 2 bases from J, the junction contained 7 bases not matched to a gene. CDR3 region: CASSYSLIAGGPTDTQYF. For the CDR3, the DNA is TGTGCCAGCAGTTACTCACTAATAGCGGGAGGGCCCACAGATACGCAGTATTTT.

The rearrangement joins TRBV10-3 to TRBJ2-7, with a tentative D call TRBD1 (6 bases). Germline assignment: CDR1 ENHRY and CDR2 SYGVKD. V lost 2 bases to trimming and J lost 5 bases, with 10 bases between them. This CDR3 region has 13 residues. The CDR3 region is CAISEPGDHEQYF. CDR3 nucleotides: TGTGCCATCAGTGAGCCAGGGGACCACGAGCAGTACTTC.

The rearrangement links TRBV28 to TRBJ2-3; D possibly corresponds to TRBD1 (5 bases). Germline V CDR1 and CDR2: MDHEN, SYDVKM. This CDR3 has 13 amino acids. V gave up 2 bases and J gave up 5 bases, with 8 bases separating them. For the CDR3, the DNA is TGTGCCAGCAGTTTACAGGGTAGAGATACGCAGTATTTT. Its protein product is CASSLQGRDTQYF.

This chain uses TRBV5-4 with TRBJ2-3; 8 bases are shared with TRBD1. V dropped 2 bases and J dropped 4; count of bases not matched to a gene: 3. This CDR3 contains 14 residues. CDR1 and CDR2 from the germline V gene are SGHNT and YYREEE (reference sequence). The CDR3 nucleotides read TGTGCCAGCAGCTTACAGGGGGTGGCAGATACGCAGTATTTT. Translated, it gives CASSLQGVADTQYF.

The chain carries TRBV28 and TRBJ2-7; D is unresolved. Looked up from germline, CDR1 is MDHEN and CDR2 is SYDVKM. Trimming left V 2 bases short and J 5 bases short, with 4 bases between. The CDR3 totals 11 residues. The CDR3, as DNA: TGTGCCAGCAGTTTACGGGACGAGCAGTACTTC. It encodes CASSLRDEQYF. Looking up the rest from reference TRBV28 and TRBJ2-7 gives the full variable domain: DVKVTQSSRYLVKRTGEKVFLECVQDMDHENMFWYRQDPGLGLRLIYFSYDVKMKEKGDIPEGYSVSREKKERFSLILESASTNQTSMYLCASSLRDEQYFGPGTRLTVT.

The DNA of the CDR3 is TGTGCCAGCAGTTACTTGACAGGGTCTAACAATGAGCAGTTCTTC. Translation: CASSYLTGSNNEQFF. This sequence joins TRBV6-5 and TRBJ2-1; 7 bases match TRBD1. The CDR3 is made up of 15 amino acids. CDR1 MNHEY and CDR2 SVGAGI come from the germline V gene. Trimming removed 1 base from V and 5 bases from J; junction bases left unmatched: 5.

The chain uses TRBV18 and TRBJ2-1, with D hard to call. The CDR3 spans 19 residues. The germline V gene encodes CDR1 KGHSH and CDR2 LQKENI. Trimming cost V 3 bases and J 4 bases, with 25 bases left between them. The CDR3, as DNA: TGTGCCAGCTCACCCGCCCAACGGGCCCTAGAAGGCATATACAATGAGCAGTTCTTC. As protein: CASSPAQRALEGIYNEQFF.

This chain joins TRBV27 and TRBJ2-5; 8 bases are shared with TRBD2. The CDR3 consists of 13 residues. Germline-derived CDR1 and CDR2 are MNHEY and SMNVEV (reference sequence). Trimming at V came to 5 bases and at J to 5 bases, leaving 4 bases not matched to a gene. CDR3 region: CASSPGLGETQYF. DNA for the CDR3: TGTGCCAGCAGTCCGGGACTAGGGGAGACCCAGTACTTC.

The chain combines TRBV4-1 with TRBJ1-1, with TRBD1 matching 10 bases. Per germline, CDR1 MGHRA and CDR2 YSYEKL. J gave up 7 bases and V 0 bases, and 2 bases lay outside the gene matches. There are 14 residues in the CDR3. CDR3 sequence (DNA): TGCGCCAGCAGCCAAGATGGGACAGGGGATGAAGCTTTCTTT. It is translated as CASSQDGTGDEAFF.

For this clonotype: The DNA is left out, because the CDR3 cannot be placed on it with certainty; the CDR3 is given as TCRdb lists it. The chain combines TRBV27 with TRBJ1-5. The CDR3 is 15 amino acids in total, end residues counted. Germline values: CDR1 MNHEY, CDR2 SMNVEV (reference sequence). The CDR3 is CASSSSVRGHQPQHF.

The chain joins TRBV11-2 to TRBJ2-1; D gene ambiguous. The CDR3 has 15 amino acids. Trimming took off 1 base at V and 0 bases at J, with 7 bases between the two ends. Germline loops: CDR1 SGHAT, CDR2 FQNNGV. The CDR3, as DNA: TGTGCCAGCAGCTTAGGGGCGCTCTCCTACAATGAGCAGTTCTTC. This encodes CASSLGALSYNEQFF.

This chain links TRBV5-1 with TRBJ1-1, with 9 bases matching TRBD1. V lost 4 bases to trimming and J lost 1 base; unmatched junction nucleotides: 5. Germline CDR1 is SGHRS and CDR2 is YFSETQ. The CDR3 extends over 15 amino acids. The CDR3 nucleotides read TGCGCCAGCAGCCCCTGGGGACAGGGGAACACTGAAGCTTTCTTT. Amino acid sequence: CASSPWGQGNTEAFF.

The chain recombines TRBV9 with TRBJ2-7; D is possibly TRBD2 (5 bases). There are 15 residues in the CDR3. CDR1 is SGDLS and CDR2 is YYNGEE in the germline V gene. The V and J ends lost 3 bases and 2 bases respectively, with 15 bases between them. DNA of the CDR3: TGTGCCAGCAGCGGCCGACGGGATTCACCCTACGAGCAGTACTTC. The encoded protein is CASSGRRDSPYEQYF.

The CDR3 region has the DNA TGTGCCATCCAGTCGGGGGACACCGGGGAGCTGTTTTTT. Its translation: CAIQSGDTGELFF. This chain connects TRBV28 to TRBJ2-2, with D perhaps TRBD2 (6 bases). The CDR3 has 13 amino acids. Deletions cut 10 bases from V and 3 bases from J, with 12 bases between. CDR1 MDHEN and CDR2 SYDVKM come from the germline V gene.

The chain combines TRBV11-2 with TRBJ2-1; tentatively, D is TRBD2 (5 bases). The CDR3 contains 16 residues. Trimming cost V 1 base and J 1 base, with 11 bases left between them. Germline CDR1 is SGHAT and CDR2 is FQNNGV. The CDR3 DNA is TGTGCCAGCAGCTTAGTGGTCGGGATGTCCTACAATGAGCAGTTCTTC. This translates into CASSLVVGMSYNEQFF.

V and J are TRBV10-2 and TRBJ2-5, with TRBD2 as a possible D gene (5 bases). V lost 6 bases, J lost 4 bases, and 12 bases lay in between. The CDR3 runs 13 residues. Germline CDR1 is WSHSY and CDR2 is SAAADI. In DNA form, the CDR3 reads TGCGCCAGCAGCGCCCTTGGAGGAGAGACCCAGTACTTC. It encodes CASSALGGETQYF.

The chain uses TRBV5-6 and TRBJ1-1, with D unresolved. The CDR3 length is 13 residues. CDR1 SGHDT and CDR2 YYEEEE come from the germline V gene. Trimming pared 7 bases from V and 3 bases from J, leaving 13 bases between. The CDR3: CASRLGKYTEAFF. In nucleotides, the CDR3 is TGTGCCAGCCGCCTCGGGAAGTACACTGAAGCTTTCTTT.

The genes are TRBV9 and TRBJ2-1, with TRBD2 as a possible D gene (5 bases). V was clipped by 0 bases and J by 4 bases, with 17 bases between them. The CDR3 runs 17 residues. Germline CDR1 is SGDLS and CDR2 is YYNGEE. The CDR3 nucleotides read TGTGCCAGCAGCGTAGTCGGCGGGCAATCTCCTTACAATGAGCAGTTCTTC. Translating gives CASSVVGGQSPYNEQFF.

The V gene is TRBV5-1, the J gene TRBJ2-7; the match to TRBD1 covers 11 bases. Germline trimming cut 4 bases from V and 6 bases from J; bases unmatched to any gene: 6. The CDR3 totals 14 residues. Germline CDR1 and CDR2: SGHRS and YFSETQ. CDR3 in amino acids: CASSLGQGVGEQYF. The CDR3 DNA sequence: TGCGCCAGCAGCCTGGGACAGGGGGTCGGCGAGCAGTACTTC. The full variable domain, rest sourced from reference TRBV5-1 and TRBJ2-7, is KAGVTQTPRYLIKTRGQQVTLSCSPISGHRSVSWYQQTPGQGLQFLFEYFSETQRNKGNFPGRFSGRQFSNSRSEMNVSTLELGDSALYLCASSLGQGVGEQYFGPGTRLTVT.

CDR3 nucleotide sequence: TGTGCCAGCAGCTGGGGAGCCGGCATCACTGAAGCTTTCTTT. It is translated as CASSWGAGITEAFF. The chain employs TRBV5-8 and TRBJ1-1; D gene unclear. CDR3 length equals 14 residues. Germline lookup yields CDR1 SGHTS and CDR2 YDEGEE. Deletions cut 3 bases from V and 4 bases from J, with 13 bases between.

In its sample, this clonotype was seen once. In DNA form, the CDR3 reads TGCGCCAGCAGCTTGGAATGGATCCTGGGCACTGAAGCTTTCTTT. Protein: CASSLEWILGTEAFF. The chain is built from TRBV5-1 and TRBJ1-1; the D is unclear. The germline CDR1 and CDR2 sequences are SGHRS and YFSETQ. V was cut by 0 bases and J by 4 bases, with 13 bases left in between. The CDR3 loop spans 15 amino acids.

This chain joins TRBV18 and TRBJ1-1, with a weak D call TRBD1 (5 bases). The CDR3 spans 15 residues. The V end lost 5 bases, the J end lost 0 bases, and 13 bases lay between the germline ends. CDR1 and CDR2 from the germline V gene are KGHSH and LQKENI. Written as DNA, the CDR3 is TGTGCCAGCTCAATCATTGGGGCCATGAACACTGAAGCTTTCTTT. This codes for CASSIIGAMNTEAFF.

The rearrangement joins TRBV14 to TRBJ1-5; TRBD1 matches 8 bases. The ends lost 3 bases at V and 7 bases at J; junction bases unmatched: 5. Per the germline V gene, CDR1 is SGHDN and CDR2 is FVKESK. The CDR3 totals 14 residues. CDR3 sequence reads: CASSQTGVGQPQHF. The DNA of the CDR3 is TGTGCCAGCAGCCAGACAGGGGTGGGGCAGCCCCAGCATTTT.

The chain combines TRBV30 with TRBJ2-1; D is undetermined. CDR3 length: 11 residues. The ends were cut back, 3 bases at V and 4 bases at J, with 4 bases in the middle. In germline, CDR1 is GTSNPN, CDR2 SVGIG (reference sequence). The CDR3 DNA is TGTGCCTGGAGAGCGTACAATGAGCAGTTCTTC. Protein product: CAWRAYNEQFF.

CDR3 nucleotides: TGTGCCAGCAGGAGTTCTTACAGGGGGCTCCCCTACGAGCAGTACTTC. This sequence encodes CASRSSYRGLPYEQYF. The gene calls are TRBV11-2 and TRBJ2-7, with 9 positions matching TRBD1. Germline loops: CDR1 SGHAT, CDR2 FQNNGV. CDR3 length equals 16 residues. J lost 2 bases, V lost 6 bases, and 11 bases had no gene match.

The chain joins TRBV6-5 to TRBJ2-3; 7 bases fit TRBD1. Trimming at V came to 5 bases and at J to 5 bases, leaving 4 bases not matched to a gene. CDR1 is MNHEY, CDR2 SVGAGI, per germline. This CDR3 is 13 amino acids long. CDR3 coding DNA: TGTGCCAGCAGTAGAGGGGGCGTAGATACGCAGTATTTT. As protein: CASSRGGVDTQYF.

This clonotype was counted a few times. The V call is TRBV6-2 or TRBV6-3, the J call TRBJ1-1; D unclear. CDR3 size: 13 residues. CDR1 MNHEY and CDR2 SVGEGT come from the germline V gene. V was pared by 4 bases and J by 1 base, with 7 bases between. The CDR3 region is CASSSTANTEAFF. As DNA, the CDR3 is TGTGCCAGCAGTTCCACAGCGAACACTGAAGCTTTCTTT.

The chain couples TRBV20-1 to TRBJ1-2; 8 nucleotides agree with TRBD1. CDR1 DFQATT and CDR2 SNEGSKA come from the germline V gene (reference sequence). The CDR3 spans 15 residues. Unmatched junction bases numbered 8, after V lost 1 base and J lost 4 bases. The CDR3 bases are TGCAGTGCTAGAGTGTCAGGGGGCGCGGGCTATGGCTACACCTTC. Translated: CSARVSGGAGYGYTF.

CDR3 residues: CASSLGRGGITEAFF. Written as DNA, the CDR3 is TGTGCCAGCAGCTTAGGACGAGGGGGCATCACTGAAGCTTTCTTT. The rearrangement uses TRBV13 and TRBJ1-1, with 7 bases matching TRBD1. The V segment lost 0 bases and the J segment 4 bases; nucleotides outside the gene matches: 5. Germline CDR1 is PRHDT and CDR2 is FYEKMQ (reference sequence). The CDR3 runs 15 residues.

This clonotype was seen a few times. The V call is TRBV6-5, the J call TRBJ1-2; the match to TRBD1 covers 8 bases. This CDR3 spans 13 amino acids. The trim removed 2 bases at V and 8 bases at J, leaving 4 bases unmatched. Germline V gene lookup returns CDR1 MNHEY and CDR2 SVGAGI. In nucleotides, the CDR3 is TGTGCCAGCAGTTACGCGACAGGGGAGGGCTACACCTTC. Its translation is CASSYATGEGYTF.